This T cell receptor beta chain derives from a study of T cell repertoires in cytomegalovirus infection. Whole-study context: Public TCR beta signatures marked donors with CMV infection and the matching HLA. Study-level findings and limits: The ex vivo response showed dominance by HLA-C-restricted CMV-specific TCR beta clonotypes. Cumulative public TCR beta family frequency identified carriers of CMV plus the relevant HLA.

Remarks on this clonotype: No antigen is known for it.

MiXCR was run by TCRdb on the reads, yielding one entry per CDR3 protein. The sample has roughly 920,000 distinct CDR3 sequences; around 32% are singletons. Germline values: CDR1 DFQATT, CDR2 SNEGSKA (reference sequence). Trimming took 0 bases from V and 6 from J, leaving 9 bases between them. CDR3 size: 12 residues. The sequence was obtained from a human donor in good health (CMV status not recorded). Some clones in this sample may be carry-over from other donors' samples. The genes are TRBV20-1 and TRBJ2-7, with D perhaps being TRBD1 or TRBD2 (6 bases each). The sample here was cultured CD8+ T cells from PBMCs, taken from culture after CMV antigen stimulation. This CDR3 reads CSARDRGREQYF. In DNA, the CDR3 is TGCAGTGCTAGAGATCGGGGGCGCGAGCAGTACTTC.